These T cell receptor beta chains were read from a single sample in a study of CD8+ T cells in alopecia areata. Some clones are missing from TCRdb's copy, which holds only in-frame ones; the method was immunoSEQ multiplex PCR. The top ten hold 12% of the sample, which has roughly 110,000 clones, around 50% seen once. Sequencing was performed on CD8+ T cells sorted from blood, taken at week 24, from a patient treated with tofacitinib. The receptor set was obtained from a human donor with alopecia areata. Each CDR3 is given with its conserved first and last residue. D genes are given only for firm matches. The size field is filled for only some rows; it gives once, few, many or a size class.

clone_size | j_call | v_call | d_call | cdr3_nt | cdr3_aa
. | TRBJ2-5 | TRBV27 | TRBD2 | TGTGCCAGCAGTTTATGGGGGACTAGCGGGGAACAAGAGACCCAGTACTTC | CASSLWGTSGEQETQYF
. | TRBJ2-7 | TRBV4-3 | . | TGCGCCAGCAGCCAAACTTACAGCTCCTACGAGCAGTACTTC | CASSQTYSSYEQYF
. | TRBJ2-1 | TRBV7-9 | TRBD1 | TGTGCCAGCAGCTTATCCCGCGACAGGGACCCCTACAATGAGCAGTTCTTC | CASSLSRDRDPYNEQFF
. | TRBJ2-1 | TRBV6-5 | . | TGTGCCAGCAGTTACGACAACAATGAGCAGTTCTTC | CASSYDNNEQFF
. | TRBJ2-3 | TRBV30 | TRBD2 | TGTGCCTGGAGTGTCGGACTAGCGGGGCGCACAGATACGCAGTATTTT | CAWSVGLAGRTDTQYF
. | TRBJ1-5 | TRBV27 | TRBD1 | TGTGCCAGCGGGGGGACAGGGGGTTCTCAGCCCCAGCATTTT | CASGGTGGSQPQHF
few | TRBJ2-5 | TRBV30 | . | TGTGCCTGGAGTGCGGCAGGGACGTACCAAGAGACCCAGTACTTC | CAWSAAGTYQETQYF
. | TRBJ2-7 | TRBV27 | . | TGTGCCAGCAGTTTGGAGGGGCAGTCCTACGAGCAGTACTTC | CASSLEGQSYEQYF
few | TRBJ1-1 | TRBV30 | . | TGTGCCTGGAGTGGTGGCCTTGAAGCTTTCTTT | CAWSGGLEAFF
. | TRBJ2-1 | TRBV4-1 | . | TGCGCCAGCAGCCACCGGGACACGGACTACAATGAGCAGTTCTTC | CASSHRDTDYNEQFF
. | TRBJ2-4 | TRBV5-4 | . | TGTGCCAGCAGCTTAGGAGACAGTGAAAACATTCAGTACTTC | CASSLGDSENIQYF
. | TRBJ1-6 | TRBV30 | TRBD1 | TGTGCCGGAGAACAGGGGCGAGGTTCACCCCTCCACTTT | CAGEQGRGSPLHF
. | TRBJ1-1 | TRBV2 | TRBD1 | TGTGCCAGCAGAACTAGGACAGGGACGGGGATGAACACTGAAGCTTTCTTT | CASRTRTGTGMNTEAFF
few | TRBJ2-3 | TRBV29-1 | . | TGCAGCGCCCGGGACAGCACAGATACGCAGTATTTT | CSARDSTDTQYF
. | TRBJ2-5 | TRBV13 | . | TGTGCCAGCAGCACGGGACCCACGGAGACCCAGTACTTC | CASSTGPTETQYF
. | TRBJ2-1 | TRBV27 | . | TGTGCCAGCAGTTCTAGGGGCTTGGACAATGAGCAGTTCTTC | CASSSRGLDNEQFF
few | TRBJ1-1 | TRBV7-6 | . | TGTGCCAGCAGCCCTGGCCTCACTGAAGCTTTCTTT | CASSPGLTEAFF
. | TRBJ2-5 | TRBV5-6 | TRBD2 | TGTGCCAGCACGGGGGTGAGAGCGGGGTACCAAGAGACCCAGTACTTC | CASTGVRAGYQETQYF
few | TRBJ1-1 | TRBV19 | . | TGTGCCAGTAGTGGCAGTTCGATTGAAGCTTTCTTT | CASSGSSIEAFF
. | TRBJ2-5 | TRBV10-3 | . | TGTGCCATCAGTGAGTCGAGACAAGACCAAGAGACCCAGTACTTC | CAISESRQDQETQYF
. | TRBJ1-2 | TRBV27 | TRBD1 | TGTGCCAGCAGGGACAGGTTTGGTGGCTACACCTTC | CASRDRFGGYTF
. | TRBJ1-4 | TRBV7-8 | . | TGTGCCAGCAGCTTAGCGCGCACAGGGAGGGAAAAACTGTTTTTT | CASSLARTGREKLFF
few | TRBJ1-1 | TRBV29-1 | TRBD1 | TGCAGCGTGCTGGACAGGGTTGAAGCTTTCTTT | CSVLDRVEAFF
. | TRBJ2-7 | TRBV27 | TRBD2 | TGTGCCAGCAGTTTATCGGCTAGCGGGGGCCCCCTCGCCTACGAGCAGTACTTC | CASSLSASGGPLAYEQYF
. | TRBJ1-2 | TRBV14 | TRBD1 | TGTGCCAGCAGCCCACCGGGACAGGGGTCTTGGTATGGCTACACCTTC | CASSPPGQGSWYGYTF